A selection of T cell receptor beta chains follows, all from one sample in a study of blood T cell repertoires in COVID-19. Data came from immunoSEQ multiplex PCR; TCRdb stores just in-frame clones and leaves some out. Of hundreds of thousands of clones in the sample, around 85% were seen once. Sequencing was done on a sample of PBMCs or T cells enriched from blood (not recorded which). The receptors originated from a woman in her forties or fifties with acute COVID-19. Both conserved end residues are part of each CDR3. A D gene is named only where the DNA matches it firmly. Size is omitted from some rows. Given values are once, few, many or a class for expanded clones.

cdr3_nt: TGTGCCAGCACCCGTTATCTTTATGACATTCAGTACTTC
cdr3_aa: CASTRYLYDIQYF
v_call: TRBV2
clone_size: NA
d_call: NA
j_call: TRBJ2-4

cdr3_nt: TGTGCCAGCAGCCAAGGGAGACTAGCGGGGAAGGAGACCCAGTACTTC
cdr3_aa: CASSQGRLAGKETQYF
v_call: TRBV14
clone_size: NA
d_call: TRBD2
j_call: TRBJ2-5

cdr3_nt: TGTGCCAGCAGCGTGACAGCGAACACTGAAGCTTTCTTT
cdr3_aa: CASSVTANTEAFF
v_call: TRBV9
clone_size: NA
d_call: NA
j_call: TRBJ1-1

cdr3_nt: TGTGCCAGCAGCTCCCAAGGGGGAAACTCCTATAATTCACCCCTCCACTTT
cdr3_aa: CASSSQGGNSYNSPLHF
v_call: TRBV7-8
clone_size: once
d_call: NA
j_call: TRBJ1-6

cdr3_nt: TGTGCTAGTGGTTTGGGACAGGGAGAGACCCAGTACTTC
cdr3_aa: CASGLGQGETQYF
v_call: TRBV12-5
clone_size: once
d_call: TRBD1
j_call: TRBJ2-5

cdr3_nt: TGTGCCAGCAGCCAGGGGACCACTAGCGGGGCCCCAGATACGCAGTATTTT
cdr3_aa: CASSQGTTSGAPDTQYF
v_call: TRBV3-1/TRBV3-2
clone_size: few
d_call: TRBD2
j_call: TRBJ2-3

cdr3_nt: TGTGCCAGCAGCGCTTCGACAGGGAATAGCAATCAGCCCCAGCATTTT
cdr3_aa: CASSASTGNSNQPQHF
v_call: TRBV9
clone_size: NA
d_call: TRBD1
j_call: TRBJ1-5

cdr3_nt: TGTGCCAGCAGTACAGGGGGCTCTCCCTATGGCTACACCTTC
cdr3_aa: CASSTGGSPYGYTF
v_call: TRBV5-5
clone_size: NA
d_call: TRBD1
j_call: TRBJ1-2

cdr3_nt: TGCGCCAGCAGTCAATCGAAGGACAGGGGTCCTCGGGTGGGATGGAAAAAACTGTTTTTT
cdr3_aa: CASSQSKDRGPRVGWKKLFF
v_call: TRBV23-1
clone_size: once
d_call: TRBD1
j_call: TRBJ1-4

cdr3_nt: TGTGCCAGCATTATCAGCTCCTATAATTCACCCCTCCACTTT
cdr3_aa: CASIISSYNSPLHF
v_call: TRBV6-5
clone_size: NA
d_call: NA
j_call: TRBJ1-6

cdr3_nt: TGCGCCAGCAGCCCAGGGGACCGATCCCTCTCTGGAAACACCATATATTTT
cdr3_aa: CASSPGDRSLSGNTIYF
v_call: TRBV5-1
clone_size: few
d_call: NA
j_call: TRBJ1-3

cdr3_nt: TGTGCCACCAGTGAGGGGGGGGGCCCAACAAATGAGCAGTTCTTC
cdr3_aa: CATSEGGGPTNEQFF
v_call: TRBV24-1
clone_size: NA
d_call: NA
j_call: TRBJ2-1

cdr3_nt: TGCGCCAGCAGCTTGGCACCAGGGGTAAGGACTAACTATGGCTACACCTTC
cdr3_aa: CASSLAPGVRTNYGYTF
v_call: TRBV5-1
clone_size: NA
d_call: NA
j_call: TRBJ1-2

cdr3_nt: TGTGCCAGCAGCTCGGGTGCCCGCAGCACAGATACGCAGTATTTT
cdr3_aa: CASSSGARSTDTQYF
v_call: TRBV11-3
clone_size: NA
d_call: NA
j_call: TRBJ2-3

cdr3_nt: TGCGCCAGCAGCCAAGATGAGACAGTCTACACTGAAGCTTTCTTT
cdr3_aa: CASSQDETVYTEAFF
v_call: TRBV4-3
clone_size: NA
d_call: NA
j_call: TRBJ1-1

cdr3_nt: TGCGCCAGCAGCTTGGGGACAGGGCCCTCTGGGGCCAACGTCCTGACTTTC
cdr3_aa: CASSLGTGPSGANVLTF
v_call: TRBV5-1
clone_size: NA
d_call: TRBD1
j_call: TRBJ2-6

cdr3_nt: TGTGCCAGCCAAGGGACAGGTAGCAATCAGCCCCAGCATTTT
cdr3_aa: CASQGTGSNQPQHF
v_call: TRBV25-1
clone_size: NA
d_call: TRBD1
j_call: TRBJ1-5

cdr3_nt: TGCGCCAGCAGTTCCGGACAGGGGGCAAATGAAGCTTTCTTT
cdr3_aa: CASSSGQGANEAFF
v_call: TRBV5-1
clone_size: NA
d_call: TRBD1
j_call: TRBJ1-1

cdr3_nt: TGCGCCAGCAGCCCCGACAGGGGGAACACCGGGGAGCTGTTTTTT
cdr3_aa: CASSPDRGNTGELFF
v_call: TRBV4-3
clone_size: NA
d_call: TRBD1
j_call: TRBJ2-2

cdr3_nt: TGTGCCACCAGTGATCGGGGGATAGCCGGGGAGCTGTTTTTT
cdr3_aa: CATSDRGIAGELFF
v_call: TRBV24-1
clone_size: NA
d_call: NA
j_call: TRBJ2-2

cdr3_nt: TGCGCCAGCAGCTTTGCTAGCGGGGGACTAAGCACAGATACGCAGTATTTT
cdr3_aa: CASSFASGGLSTDTQYF
v_call: TRBV5-1
clone_size: NA
d_call: TRBD2
j_call: TRBJ2-3

cdr3_nt: TGTGCCAGCGGGGGCCTACAATGGGGTGAGCAGTTCTTC
cdr3_aa: CASGGLQWGEQFF
v_call: TRBV3-1/TRBV3-2
clone_size: NA
d_call: NA
j_call: TRBJ2-1

cdr3_nt: TGTGCCAGCAGCTTAGAAGCGAGCAGGGCTTACTACGAGCAGTACTTC
cdr3_aa: CASSLEASRAYYEQYF
v_call: TRBV7-2
clone_size: NA
d_call: NA
j_call: TRBJ2-7

cdr3_nt: TGTGCCAGTAGTATTAACCTACGCACCGGGGAGCTGTTTTTT
cdr3_aa: CASSINLRTGELFF
v_call: TRBV19
clone_size: NA
d_call: NA
j_call: TRBJ2-2

cdr3_nt: TGTGCCAGCAGCTTGGCCCCGGGACAGGGTAACAATGAGCAGTTCTTC
cdr3_aa: CASSLAPGQGNNEQFF
v_call: TRBV5-4
clone_size: once
d_call: TRBD1
j_call: TRBJ2-1

cdr3_nt: TGTGCCAGCAGCGTAGGGCGGGGGAACACTGAAGCTTTCTTT
cdr3_aa: CASSVGRGNTEAFF
v_call: TRBV9
clone_size: NA
d_call: NA
j_call: TRBJ1-1

cdr3_nt: TGTGCCTGGAGTCGCGGGGACTGGCGAGAGTTCTTC
cdr3_aa: CAWSRGDWREFF
v_call: TRBV30
clone_size: NA
d_call: NA
j_call: TRBJ2-1

cdr3_nt: TGTGCCAGCAGTTCTGCTCAGTCGGGCCAAGAGACCCAGTACTTC
cdr3_aa: CASSSAQSGQETQYF
v_call: TRBV6-5
clone_size: NA
d_call: NA
j_call: TRBJ2-5

cdr3_nt: TGTGCCAGCAGACAGGGTAGCTATGGCTACACCTTC
cdr3_aa: CASRQGSYGYTF
v_call: TRBV7-9
clone_size: once
d_call: NA
j_call: TRBJ1-2

cdr3_nt: TGTGCCTGGAGTAACCCTTCGACAGGGAATGGCTACACCTTC
cdr3_aa: CAWSNPSTGNGYTF
v_call: TRBV30
clone_size: NA
d_call: TRBD1
j_call: TRBJ1-2

cdr3_nt: TGTGCCAGCTCACCCCAGGGGGCAGCTAATGAAAAACTGTTTTTT
cdr3_aa: CASSPQGAANEKLFF
v_call: TRBV18
clone_size: NA
d_call: TRBD1
j_call: TRBJ1-4

cdr3_nt: TGTGCCAGCAGCCAAGAACTAGCGGGGAGCACAGATACGCAGTATTTT
cdr3_aa: CASSQELAGSTDTQYF
v_call: TRBV3-1/TRBV3-2
clone_size: NA
d_call: TRBD2
j_call: TRBJ2-3

cdr3_nt: TGTGCCAGCAGTTACTCTGCCAGGGGGCTAGATGGCTACACCTTC
cdr3_aa: CASSYSARGLDGYTF
v_call: TRBV6-2/TRBV6-3
clone_size: NA
d_call: TRBD1
j_call: TRBJ1-2

cdr3_nt: TGTGCCACAGAGTACAGGGGGGCCTACAATGAGCAGTTCTTC
cdr3_aa: CATEYRGAYNEQFF
v_call: TRBV6-5
clone_size: NA
d_call: TRBD1
j_call: TRBJ2-1

cdr3_nt: TGCAGCGTTGTAACTTACAGGACCTCCTACGAGCAGTACTTC
cdr3_aa: CSVVTYRTSYEQYF
v_call: TRBV29-1
clone_size: NA
d_call: NA
j_call: TRBJ2-7

cdr3_nt: TGTGCCAGCAGTTCCCACAATCAGCCCCAGCATTTT
cdr3_aa: CASSSHNQPQHF
v_call: TRBV6-5
clone_size: NA
d_call: NA
j_call: TRBJ1-5

cdr3_nt: TGTGCCAGCAGCCTCGGACAGCCCTACGAGCAGTACTTC
cdr3_aa: CASSLGQPYEQYF
v_call: TRBV11-2
clone_size: NA
d_call: NA
j_call: TRBJ2-7

cdr3_nt: TGCGCCAGCAGCCCTGGGGCGTTTGGACGGGAGAATGAGCAGTTCTTC
cdr3_aa: CASSPGAFGRENEQFF
v_call: TRBV4-3
clone_size: NA
d_call: NA
j_call: TRBJ2-1

cdr3_nt: TGTGCCACTCATCGCGGCGGGGACCTTAACACTGAAGCTTTCTTT
cdr3_aa: CATHRGGDLNTEAFF
v_call: TRBV19
clone_size: NA
d_call: NA
j_call: TRBJ1-1

cdr3_nt: TGTGCCAGCAGTTTCGCCAGTACCGGGTTTTTGTCCCTCCACTTT
cdr3_aa: CASSFASTGFLSLHF
v_call: TRBV6-2/TRBV6-3
clone_size: NA
d_call: NA
j_call: TRBJ1-6

cdr3_nt: TGCGCCAGCAGGATCCGGGACTCCTACAATGAGCAGTTCTTC
cdr3_aa: CASRIRDSYNEQFF
v_call: TRBV5-1
clone_size: NA
d_call: NA
j_call: TRBJ2-1

cdr3_nt: TGTGCCTGGAGTACCCCCTCCCCGGGACAGGGGATGAGTCAGCCCCAGCATTTT
cdr3_aa: CAWSTPSPGQGMSQPQHF
v_call: TRBV30
clone_size: NA
d_call: TRBD1
j_call: TRBJ1-5

cdr3_nt: TGTGCCAGCAGCTTAGCGCGAGGGGAGACCCAGTACTTC
cdr3_aa: CASSLARGETQYF
v_call: TRBV7-8
clone_size: NA
d_call: NA
j_call: TRBJ2-5

cdr3_nt: TGTGCCAGCTCACCAACGGAGGGGGGCTACACCTTC
cdr3_aa: CASSPTEGGYTF
v_call: TRBV18
clone_size: once
d_call: NA
j_call: TRBJ1-2

cdr3_nt: TGTGCCACCAGCGGGGCACCGGGAGCCCGGACCCAGCCTATGGGTTGCACCTTC
cdr3_aa: CATSGAPGARTQPMGCTF
v_call: TRBV15
clone_size: once
d_call: NA
j_call: TRBJ1-2

cdr3_nt: TGTGCCAGCAGCTTGGCCGTGGGCGGGCTTGACGCTTTCTTT
cdr3_aa: CASSLAVGGLDAFF
v_call: TRBV5-6
clone_size: once
d_call: NA
j_call: TRBJ1-1

cdr3_nt: TGTGCCAGTAGTATGGGGCTAGGAGGGAGCGGCGGAAACACCATATATTTT
cdr3_aa: CASSMGLGGSGGNTIYF
v_call: TRBV19
clone_size: once
d_call: NA
j_call: TRBJ1-3

cdr3_nt: TGTGCCAGCAGCTTGTCTAGCGGATTATCCTACGAGCAGTACTTC
cdr3_aa: CASSLSSGLSYEQYF
v_call: TRBV5-4
clone_size: NA
d_call: TRBD2
j_call: TRBJ2-7

cdr3_nt: TGCGCCAGCAGCCCCCGGGACAGGGATAACAATGAGCAGTTCTTC
cdr3_aa: CASSPRDRDNNEQFF
v_call: TRBV5-1
clone_size: NA
d_call: TRBD1
j_call: TRBJ2-1

cdr3_nt: TGTGCCAGCAGCTTAGAAGGGGAAGACAGGGGTGTAGGAAACACTGAAGCTTTCTTT
cdr3_aa: CASSLEGEDRGVGNTEAFF
v_call: TRBV11-2
clone_size: NA
d_call: TRBD1
j_call: TRBJ1-1

cdr3_nt: TGTGCCAGCAGTTTAGCCGGGACAGGGTCCGATACGCAGTATTTT
cdr3_aa: CASSLAGTGSDTQYF
v_call: TRBV27
clone_size: NA
d_call: TRBD1
j_call: TRBJ2-3

cdr3_nt: TGTGCCAGCAGTAAGGGGGAGTATGGCTACACCTTC
cdr3_aa: CASSKGEYGYTF
v_call: TRBV3-1/TRBV3-2
clone_size: NA
d_call: NA
j_call: TRBJ1-2

cdr3_nt: TGTGCCAGCAGCCCCGGGGGTGGCCAAAATCAGCCCCAGCATTTT
cdr3_aa: CASSPGGGQNQPQHF
v_call: TRBV7-9
clone_size: NA
d_call: NA
j_call: TRBJ1-5

cdr3_nt: TGTGCCAGCAGGCGGGACCCCATCTACGAGCAGTACTTC
cdr3_aa: CASRRDPIYEQYF
v_call: TRBV5-8
clone_size: few
d_call: NA
j_call: TRBJ2-7

cdr3_nt: TGTGCCAGCAGCCTCCGAGCGGGGAACTCAGATACGCAGTATTTT
cdr3_aa: CASSLRAGNSDTQYF
v_call: TRBV3-1/TRBV3-2
clone_size: NA
d_call: TRBD2
j_call: TRBJ2-3

cdr3_nt: TGTGCCAGCAGCCAAGACAGGAATGTCAATAGCAATCAGCCCCAGCATTTT
cdr3_aa: CASSQDRNVNSNQPQHF
v_call: TRBV4-2
clone_size: NA
d_call: NA
j_call: TRBJ1-5

cdr3_nt: TGTGCCAGCAGCAGAAGACAGGTAGAGGACACTGAAGCTTTCTTT
cdr3_aa: CASSRRQVEDTEAFF
v_call: TRBV3-1/TRBV3-2
clone_size: NA
d_call: NA
j_call: TRBJ1-1

cdr3_nt: TGTGCCAGCAGTCTGAGACAGGGGAAAGGAAACACCATATATTTT
cdr3_aa: CASSLRQGKGNTIYF
v_call: TRBV6-5
clone_size: NA
d_call: TRBD1
j_call: TRBJ1-3

cdr3_nt: TGTGCCAGCATTCAGGGCTCAACTAATGAAAAACTGTTTTTT
cdr3_aa: CASIQGSTNEKLFF
v_call: TRBV6-5
clone_size: NA
d_call: NA
j_call: TRBJ1-4

cdr3_nt: TGTGCCAGCAGCTTAGGAGGATGGGACAGGGGGGCAGGCTACACCTTC
cdr3_aa: CASSLGGWDRGAGYTF
v_call: TRBV7-2
clone_size: few
d_call: TRBD1
j_call: TRBJ1-2